This TCR beta chain came from a study of OX40 agonist ivuxolimab in advanced cancers. Overall study results and limits: The study did not work out the antigen specificity of the expanded peripheral T cells.

V lost 5 bases, J lost 3 bases, and 10 bases stayed unmatched. The CDR3 is 16 residues long. CDR1 MNHNY and CDR2 SVGAGI come from the germline V gene (reference sequence). Generated by immunoSEQ multiplex PCR, the TCRdb table keeps only in-frame clones and is missing some. The profile shows tens of thousands of clones, more than 85% of them singletons. Notes on this clone: Its matching antigen is unknown.

The TCR comes from an adult with an advanced solid tumor such as melanoma, head and neck, liver or kidney cancer. The material sequenced was CD4+ or CD8+ T cells sorted from blood, taken in a trial of the OX40 agonist ivuxolimab. The chain joins TRBV6-6 to TRBJ2-3; 8 bases are a match to TRBD1. CDR3 in amino acids: CASSMRSGGGTDTQYF. CDR3 coding DNA: TGTGCCAGCAGTATGAGGTCAGGGGGCGGTACAGATACGCAGTATTTT.